The 3 T cell receptor beta chains listed next were all sequenced from one sample in a study of Ad26.COV2.S vaccination and SARS-CoV-2 variants. Stated treatment: 19 received Ad26.COV2.S at low or high dose, single or two shots; roughly five received placebo; per-sample allocation not given. Sampling took place 63 days after the first vaccine or placebo injection. Here immunoSEQ multiplex PCR was the method, and the copy in TCRdb shows in-frame clones only, minus some. The sample holds approximately 300,000 clones, over 80% seen once. The source material was peripheral blood, sampled in a trial of Ad26.COV2.S vaccine versus placebo. The source of these receptors is a person aged 18-60 years who received the Ad26.COV2.S COVID-19 vaccine or a placebo.

The J gene is TRBJ1-2, the V gene TRBV5-4; the D is unclear. This CDR3 is 14 amino acids long. Trimming left V 0 bases short and J 8 bases short, with 14 bases between. In germline, CDR1 is SGHNT, CDR2 YYREEE (reference sequence). The CDR3 DNA follows: TGTGCCAGCAGCTTGGATGGCAGCTACTGGGGCTACACCTTC. This translates into CASSLDGSYWGYTF.

As concerns this clone: A read error may account for a junction end that differs from germline. J is TRBJ2-5 and V is TRBV7-7, with TRBD1 identical over 7 bases. Germline CDR1 is SSHAT and CDR2 is FNYEAQ (reference sequence). This CDR3 comprises 15 residues. Here the CDR3 DNA reads TGTGCTAGCAGCCAAGAGGGACAGTTCCAAGAGACCCAGTACTTC. This gives the protein CASSQEGQFQETQYF.

The chain links TRBV2 to TRBJ1-2; weak D call: TRBD1 (5 bases). Germline values: CDR1 SNHLY, CDR2 FYNNEI. V lost 8 bases and J lost 6, with 19 bases in between. The CDR3 is 14 residues long. The CDR3 DNA reads as TGTGCCAGCGGGGGGGTACCTAGCCCTCATGGCTACACCTTC. Translated, it gives CASGGVPSPHGYTF.